Following are 5 T cell receptor beta chains from one sample sequenced in a study of T cell clonality in common variable immunodeficiency. Some clones are missing from TCRdb's copy, which holds only in-frame ones; the method was immunoSEQ multiplex PCR. The data show 80,000 or so clones, with none appearing a single time. The sequencing sample was made of peripheral blood mononuclear cells. Receptor source: a person aged 18 to 75 in good health.

This clone has at least ten counts. The CDR3 extends 3 residues past the end of the read, so its final part is completed from the germline J gene. The chain joins TRBV18 to TRBJ2-7; TRBD1 matches 10 bases. There are 14 residues in the CDR3. Trimming at V came to 7 bases and at J to 0 bases, leaving 3 bases not matched to a gene. CDR1 KGHSH and CDR2 LQKENI come from the germline V gene. The CDR3 DNA, read in part, is TGTGCCAGCTTCAGGACAGGGGGCTCCTACGAG. Translating it yields CASFRTGGSYE. In full, the CDR3 reads CASFRTGGSYEQYF.

This clone was observed at least ten times. The read stops 3 residues short of the end of the CDR3; the missing end is completed from the germline J gene. The chain employs TRBV19 and TRBJ1-3; possibly TRBD1 for D (6 bases). V lost 4 bases and J lost 0, with 16 bases in between. Per germline, CDR1 LNHDA and CDR2 SQIVND (reference sequence). There are 17 residues in the CDR3. CDR3 sequence: CASSSRGRGDSGNTIYF. CDR3 DNA (partial): TGTGCCAGTAGTAGCAGGGGCCGGGGTGACTCTGGAAACACC.

This clone showed up many times. The CDR3 is cut off 3 residues early in the read; its end comes from the germline J gene. The rearrangement links TRBV6-2 or TRBV6-3 to TRBJ2-1; D not resolved. Germline-derived CDR1 and CDR2 are MNHEY and SVGEGT. Trimming left V 6 bases short and J 0 bases short, with 9 bases between. The CDR3 is 14 residues long. Incomplete CDR3 DNA: TGTGCCAGCAGCCCACGAGCCTCCTACAATGAG. This translates into CASSPRASYNE. The CDR3 as a whole reads CASSPRASYNEQFF.

In this sample, this clone turned up many times. The DNA ends 3 residues before the CDR3 does, and the rest of the CDR3 is filled in from the germline J gene. The rearrangement links TRBV9 to TRBJ2-7; the match to TRBD2 covers 11 bases. Trimming took 5 bases from V and 1 from J; bases not matched to a gene: 2. The CDR3 has 14 residues. Germline-derived CDR1 and CDR2 are SGDLS and YYNGEE. The covered CDR3 bases are TGTGCCAGCAGGACTAGCGGGATTTCCTACGAG. This gives the protein CASRTSGISYE. The entire CDR3 protein reads CASRTSGISYEQYF.

This clone was seen repeatedly, ten times or more. Incomplete CDR3 DNA: TGTGCCAGCAGAAAGCCCGATTTGAACACTGAA. Its protein is CASRKPDLNTE. The CDR3 as a whole reads CASRKPDLNTEAFF. The chain combines TRBV28 with TRBJ1-1; D gene uncertain. With the read ending 3 residues before the CDR3 end, the germline J gene is used to fill in that end. Germline V gene data show CDR1 as MDHEN and CDR2 as SYDVKM. The length of the CDR3 is 14 residues. The germline V and J ends were trimmed by 6 bases and 0 bases, with 11 bases remaining between them. Full variable domain (remainder filled in from reference TRBV28 and TRBJ1-1): DVKVTQSSRYLVKRTGEKVFLECVQDMDHENMFWYRQDPGLGLRLIYFSYDVKMKEKGDIPEGYSVSREKKERFSLILESASTNQTSMYLCASRKPDLNTEAFFGQGTRLTVV.